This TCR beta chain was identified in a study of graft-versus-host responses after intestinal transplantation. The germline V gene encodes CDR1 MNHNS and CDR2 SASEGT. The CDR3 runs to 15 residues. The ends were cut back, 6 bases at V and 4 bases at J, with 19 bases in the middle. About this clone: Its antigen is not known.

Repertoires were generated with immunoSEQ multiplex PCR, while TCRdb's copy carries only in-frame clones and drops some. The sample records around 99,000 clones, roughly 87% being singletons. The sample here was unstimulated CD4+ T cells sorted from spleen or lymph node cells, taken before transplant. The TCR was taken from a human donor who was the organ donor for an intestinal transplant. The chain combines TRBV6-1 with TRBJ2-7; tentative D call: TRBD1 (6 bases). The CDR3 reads CASSLSLTGFYEQYF. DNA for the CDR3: TGTGCCAGCAGCCTGTCTCTAACAGGGTTTTACGAGCAGTACTTC.